The 18 T cell receptor beta chains presented below share a single source sample, sequenced in a study of CD8 T cells in Susac syndrome. Reverse transcription of about 0.5 to 1 ug RNA was carried out with random hexamers. One entry per CDR3 protein, called by TCRdb with MiXCR from the immunoSEQ multiplex PCR reads. This repertoire shows 120,000 or so distinct CDR3 sequences, 96% found once; its top ten account for roughly 0.14%. Sequenced sample: CD4+ T cells from PBMCs. The origin of the receptors is a human donor with Susac syndrome.

The V call is TRBV3-1, the J call TRBJ2-2, with no clear D. From germline, CDR1 is LGHDT and CDR2 YNNKEL (reference sequence). CDR3 length equals 13 residues. The V gene lost 10 bases and the J gene lost 1 base, with 10 bases spanning the gap. CDR3 sequence reads: CATAIGNTGELFF. The DNA of the CDR3 is TGTGCCACCGCGATCGGGAACACCGGGGAGCTGTTTTTT. Complete variable domain (other parts from reference TRBV3-1 and TRBJ2-2): DTAVSQTPKYLVTQMGNDKSIKCEQNLGHDTMYWYKQDSKKFLKIMFSYNNKELIINETVPNRFSPKSPDKAHLNLHINSLELGDSAVYFCATAIGNTGELFFGEGSRLTVL.

The chain combines TRBV29-1 with TRBJ1-2; D is undetermined. With 4 bases removed from V and 8 bases from J, the gap between germline ends came to 8 bases. The germline CDR1 and CDR2 sequences are SQVTM and ANQGSEA. The CDR3 length is 10 residues. Here the CDR3 reads CSVGGRGYTF. Written as DNA, the CDR3 is TGCAGCGTTGGGGGAAGAGGCTACACCTTC.

The CDR3 nucleotides are TGTGCCAGCAGTGGCCACGGTCTCGGAGCTTTCTTT. Translating it yields CASSGHGLGAFF. The chain is built from TRBV2 and TRBJ1-1; D not certain. This CDR3 region has 12 residues. Germline lookup yields CDR1 SNHLY and CDR2 FYNNEI. V lost 4 bases, J lost 10 bases, and 13 bases lay in between.

This chain uses TRBV5-6 with TRBJ1-1; D is possibly TRBD1 (5 bases). CDR1 and CDR2 from the germline V gene are SGHDT and YYEEEE. The CDR3 is 15 amino acids. V was cut by 2 bases and J by 0 bases, with 11 bases left in between. CDR3 sequence: CASSFDTGLNTEAFF. In DNA, the CDR3 is TGTGCCAGCAGCTTCGATACAGGCTTGAACACTGAAGCTTTCTTT.

A single count supports this clonotype. The chain couples TRBV12-3 or TRBV12-4 to TRBJ2-1; 9 bases line up with TRBD2. The CDR3 spans 15 residues. The V gene end was trimmed by 4 bases and the J gene end by 6 bases; junction bases not matched to a gene: 7. CDR3 amino acids: CASSSSGTSRNEQFF. The CDR3 region has the DNA TGTGCCAGCAGTTCTAGCGGGACGTCGCGCAATGAGCAGTTCTTC.

This clonotype has just one count. The chain recombines TRBV28 with TRBJ2-1; 7 positions match TRBD2. The germline CDR1 and CDR2 sequences are MDHEN and SYDVKM. The CDR3 extends over 14 amino acids. V dropped 6 bases and J dropped 7; count of bases not matched to a gene: 9. The CDR3 DNA is TGTGCCAGCAGCTCGGGACTTAGCGGGAATGAGCAGTTCTTC. Amino acids: CASSSGLSGNEQFF. The full variable domain, rest sourced from reference TRBV28 and TRBJ2-1, is DVKVTQSSRYLVKRTGEKVFLECVQDMDHENMFWYRQDPGLGLRLIYFSYDVKMKEKGDIPEGYSVSREKKERFSLILESASTNQTSMYLCASSSGLSGNEQFFGPGTRLTVL.

V usage is TRBV11-1 and J usage is TRBJ1-1; 8 bases agree with TRBD1. The CDR3 runs to 15 residues. The junction had 10 bases not matched to a gene; V was cut back by 3 bases and J by 7 bases. Germline loops: CDR1 SGHAT, CDR2 FQDESV (reference sequence). CDR3 region: CASSFRGTGTYEAFF. The CDR3 DNA reads TGTGCCAGCAGCTTTCGTGGGACAGGCACCTATGAAGCTTTCTTT.

The rearrangement uses TRBV29-1 and TRBJ2-7; D perhaps matches TRBD2 (6 bases). Per germline, CDR1 SQVTM and CDR2 ANQGSEA. The CDR3 runs 12 residues. Trimming stripped 7 bases from V and 5 bases from J, with 15 bases between. The CDR3 here is CSGAGRTHEQYF. The DNA for the CDR3 is TGCAGCGGCGCAGGGAGGACCCACGAGCAGTACTTC.

The V call is TRBV20-1, the J call TRBJ1-1, with 7 bases identical to TRBD1. The V and J ends lost 2 bases and 1 base, in that order; junction bases with no gene match: 1. Germline V gene data show CDR1 as DFQATT and CDR2 as SNEGSKA (reference sequence). The CDR3 consists of 13 residues. CDR3 sequence (DNA): TGCAGTGCTAGAAACAGGGGGAACACTGAAGCTTTCTTT. Translated: CSARNRGNTEAFF.

The CDR3 here is CASSVNTEAFF. CDR3 DNA sequence: TGTGCCAGCTCAGTGAACACTGAAGCTTTCTTT. The chain has TRBV18 and TRBJ1-1; unclear D gene. This CDR3 spans 11 amino acids. Germline CDR1 reads KGHSH; CDR2 reads LQKENI. The V gene lost 5 bases and the J gene lost 0 bases, with 1 base spanning the gap.

V gene TRBV29-1 combines with J gene TRBJ2-2; D not certain. With 6 bases removed from V and 6 bases from J, the gap between germline ends came to 8 bases. This CDR3 is built from 11 residues. Per the germline V gene, CDR1 is SQVTM and CDR2 is ANQGSEA. As DNA, the CDR3 is TGCAGCGTCGAGGTCCCCGGGGAGCTGTTTTTT. Translating gives CSVEVPGELFF.

V gene TRBV27 combines with J gene TRBJ1-1; no clear D gene. Trimming cost V 2 bases and J 0 bases, with 13 bases left between them. Germline V CDR1 and CDR2: MNHEY, SMNVEV (reference sequence). The CDR3 is made up of 16 amino acids. The CDR3 bases are TGTGCCAGCAGTTTAATCCCCGGACGGTTGAACACTGAAGCTTTCTTT. Amino acid sequence: CASSLIPGRLNTEAFF.

The J gene is TRBJ2-5, the V gene TRBV12-3 or TRBV12-4; 15 nucleotides match TRBD2. The ends lost 10 bases at V and 3 bases at J; junction bases unmatched: 3. This CDR3 is built from 14 residues. The CDR3 region is CATRTSGREETQYF. In DNA, the CDR3 is TGTGCCACCCGGACTAGCGGGAGGGAAGAGACCCAGTACTTC.

This clonotype was observed a single time. This sequence joins TRBV6-5 and TRBJ2-1; no clear D. In germline, CDR1 is MNHEY, CDR2 SVGAGI. This CDR3 contains 13 residues. Trimming took 6 bases from V and 6 from J, leaving 12 bases between them. CDR3 nucleotide sequence: TGTGCCAGCAGCCCCCGAGCCGCCAATGAGCAGTTCTTC. Translated: CASSPRAANEQFF.

About this clonotype: At one boundary the junction diverges from the germline segment, which might be a read error. The V and J genes are TRBV20-1 and TRBJ2-7; the D is unclear. The germline gives CDR1 DFQATT, CDR2 SNEGSKA (reference sequence). The CDR3 is made up of 13 amino acids. The CDR3 bases are TGCAGTGCCAGAGATTGGAGCTCCTACGAGCAGTACTTC. Translated: CSARDWSSYEQYF.

The gene calls are TRBV4-3 and TRBJ2-2, with D perhaps given as TRBD1 or TRBD2 (5 bases each). Between the trimmed V and J ends, which lost 0 bases and 4 bases, there was a span of 15 bases. The CDR3 totals 17 residues. Germline V CDR1 and CDR2: LGHNA, YSLEER. The CDR3 protein is CASSQDQVFGTTGELFF. The CDR3 DNA follows: TGCGCCAGCAGCCAAGACCAGGTATTTGGGACCACCGGGGAGCTGTTTTTT.

This rearrangement joins TRBV14 to TRBJ2-1; tentatively, D is TRBD1 (6 bases). Germline lookup yields CDR1 SGHDN and CDR2 FVKESK. The length of the CDR3 is 14 residues. Trimming shortened V by 4 bases and J by 4 bases, and 11 bases separated the two germline ends. The CDR3 loop reads CASSRPGAYNEQFF. The CDR3 DNA follows: TGTGCCAGCAGCCGCCCAGGGGCGTACAATGAGCAGTTCTTC.

DNA of the CDR3: TGCAGTGCTAGTTTCTTAGACACCATATATTTT. Translated: CSASFLDTIYF. The chain links TRBV20-1 to TRBJ1-3; D remains ambiguous. The CDR3 totals 11 residues. Germline V CDR1 and CDR2: DFQATT, SNEGSKA (reference sequence). V shed 3 bases and J shed 8 bases, with 8 bases lying between them.